The present TCR beta chain was sequenced within a study of blood T cells in healthy people across ages. Germline-derived CDR1 and CDR2 are SEHNR and FQNEAQ (reference sequence). The CDR3 covers 17 residues. Between the trimmed V and J ends, which lost 5 bases and 0 bases, there was a span of 19 bases. PCR was performed a second time for about 7 to 12 cycles using a sample-barcoded 5' primer and a J-beta primer mix. TCRdb re-derived calls from the 5' RACE reads in MiXCR, one entry per CDR3 protein. The sample carries over 1,300,000 distinct CDR3 sequences, roughly 59% recorded once. This TCR derives from a man between 18 and 35 years old in good health. The chain uses TRBV7-9 and TRBJ1-2; D remains unclear. Sequenced material: blood. Here the CDR3 DNA reads TGTGCCAGCAGCCAAGGTGGTAACTCCGGGACTAACTATGGCTACACCTTC. Encoded protein: CASSQGGNSGTNYGYTF.